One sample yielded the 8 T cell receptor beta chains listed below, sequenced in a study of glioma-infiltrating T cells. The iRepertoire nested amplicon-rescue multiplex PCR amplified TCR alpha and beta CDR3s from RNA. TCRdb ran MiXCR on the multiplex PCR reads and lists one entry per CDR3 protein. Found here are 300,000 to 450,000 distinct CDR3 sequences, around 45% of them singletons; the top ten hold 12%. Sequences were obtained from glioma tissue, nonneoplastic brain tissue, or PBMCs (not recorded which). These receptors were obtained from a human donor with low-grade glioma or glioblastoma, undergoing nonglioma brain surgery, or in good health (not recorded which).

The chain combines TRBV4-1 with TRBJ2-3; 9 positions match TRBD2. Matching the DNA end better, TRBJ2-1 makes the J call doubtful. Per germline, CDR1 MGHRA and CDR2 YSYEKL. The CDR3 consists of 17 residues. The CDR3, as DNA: TGCGCCAGCAGCCAAGGCCGACTAGCGGTAGGATACAATGAGCAGTTCTTC. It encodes CASSQGRLAVGYNEQFF.

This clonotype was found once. DNA for the CDR3: TGTGCCAGCTCACAATTGCCGGTGGATCAGCCCCAGCATTTT. Its translation is CASSQLPVDQPQHF. V gene TRBV18 combines with J gene TRBJ1-5, with unresolved D. Germline-derived CDR1 and CDR2 are KGHSH and LQKENI. V shed 4 bases and J shed 5 bases, with 12 bases lying between them. The CDR3 is made up of 14 amino acids.

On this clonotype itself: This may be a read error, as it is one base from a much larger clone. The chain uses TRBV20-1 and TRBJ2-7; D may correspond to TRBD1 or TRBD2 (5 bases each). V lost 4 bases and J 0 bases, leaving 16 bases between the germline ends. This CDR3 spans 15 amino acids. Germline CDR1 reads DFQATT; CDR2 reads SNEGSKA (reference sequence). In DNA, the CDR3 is TGCAGTGCTATCCAACCGGGACGGCTCTCCTACGAGCAGTACTTC. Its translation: CSAIQPGRLSYEQYF.

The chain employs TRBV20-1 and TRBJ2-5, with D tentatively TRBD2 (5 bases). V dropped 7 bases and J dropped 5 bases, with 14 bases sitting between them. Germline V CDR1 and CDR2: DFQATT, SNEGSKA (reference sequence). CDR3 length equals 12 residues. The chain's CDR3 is CSGSGVGETQYF. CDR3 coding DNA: TGCAGTGGCAGCGGAGTGGGCGAGACCCAGTACTTC.

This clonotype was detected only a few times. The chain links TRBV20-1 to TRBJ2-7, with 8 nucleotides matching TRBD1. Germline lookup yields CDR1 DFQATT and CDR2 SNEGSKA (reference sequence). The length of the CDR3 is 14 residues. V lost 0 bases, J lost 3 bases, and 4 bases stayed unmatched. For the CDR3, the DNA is TGCAGTGCTAGAGATTTGGGGACAGGCTACGAGCAGTACTTC. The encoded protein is CSARDLGTGYEQYF.

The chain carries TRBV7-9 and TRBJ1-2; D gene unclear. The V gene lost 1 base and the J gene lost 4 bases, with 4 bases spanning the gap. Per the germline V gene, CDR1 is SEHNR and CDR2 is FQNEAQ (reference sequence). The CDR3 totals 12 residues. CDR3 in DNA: TGTGCCAGCAGCTTAGGCCCCTATGGCTACACCTTC. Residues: CASSLGPYGYTF. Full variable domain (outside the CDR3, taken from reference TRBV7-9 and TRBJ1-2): DTGVSQNPRHKITKRGQNVTFRCDPISEHNRLYWYRQTLGQGPEFLTYFQNEAQLEKSRLLSDRFSAERPKGSFSTLEIQRTEQGDSAMYLCASSLGPYGYTFGSGTRLTVV.

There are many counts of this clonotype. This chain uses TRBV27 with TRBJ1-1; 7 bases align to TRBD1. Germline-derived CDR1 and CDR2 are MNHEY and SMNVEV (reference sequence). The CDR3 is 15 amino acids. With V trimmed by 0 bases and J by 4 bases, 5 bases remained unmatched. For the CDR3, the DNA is TGTGCCAGCAGTTTATCTCAGGGGGGAACCACTGAAGCTTTCTTT. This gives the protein CASSLSQGGTTEAFF.

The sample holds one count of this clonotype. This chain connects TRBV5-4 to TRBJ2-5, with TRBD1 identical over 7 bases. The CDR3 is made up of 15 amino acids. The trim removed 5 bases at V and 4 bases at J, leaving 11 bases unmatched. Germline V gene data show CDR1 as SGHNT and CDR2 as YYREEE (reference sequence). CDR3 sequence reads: CASSQTGTVGETQYF. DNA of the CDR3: TGTGCCAGCAGTCAGACCGGGACAGTTGGAGAGACCCAGTACTTC.